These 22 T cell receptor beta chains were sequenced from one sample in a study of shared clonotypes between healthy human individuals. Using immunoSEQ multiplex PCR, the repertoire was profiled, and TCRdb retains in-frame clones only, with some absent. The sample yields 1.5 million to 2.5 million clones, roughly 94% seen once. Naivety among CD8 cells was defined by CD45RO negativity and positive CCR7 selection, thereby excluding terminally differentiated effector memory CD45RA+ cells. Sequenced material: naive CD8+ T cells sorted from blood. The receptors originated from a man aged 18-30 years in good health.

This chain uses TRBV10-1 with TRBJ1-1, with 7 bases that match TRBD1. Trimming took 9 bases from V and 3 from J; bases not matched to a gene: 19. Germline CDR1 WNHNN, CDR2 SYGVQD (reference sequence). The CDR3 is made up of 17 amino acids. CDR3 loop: CASFPEGGQMGYTEAFF. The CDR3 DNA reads TGCGCCAGTTTTCCGGAAGGGGGCCAGATGGGATACACTGAAGCTTTCTTT.

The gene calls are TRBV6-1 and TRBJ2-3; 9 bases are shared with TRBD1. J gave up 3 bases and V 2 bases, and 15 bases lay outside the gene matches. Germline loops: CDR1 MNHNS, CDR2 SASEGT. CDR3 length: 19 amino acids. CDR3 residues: CASSEIIVQGAPLTDTQYF. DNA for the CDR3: TGTGCCAGCAGTGAAATTATAGTACAGGGGGCTCCCCTAACAGATACGCAGTATTTT.

The CDR3 nucleotides read TGTGCCAGCAGCTTAGGGGGGGCTAGCGTCTACGAGCAGTACTTC. This encodes CASSLGGASVYEQYF. The chain employs TRBV7-9 and TRBJ2-7; TRBD1 or TRBD2 may be the D gene (6 bases each). Germline loops: CDR1 SEHNR, CDR2 FQNEAQ (reference sequence). Between the trimmed V and J ends, which lost 1 base and 3 bases, there was a span of 13 bases. This CDR3 contains 15 residues. The complete variable domain, with remaining parts taken from reference TRBV7-9 and TRBJ2-7, reads DTGVSQNPRHKITKRGQNVTFRCDPISEHNRLYWYRQTLGQGPEFLTYFQNEAQLEKSRLLSDRFSAERPKGSFSTLEIQRTEQGDSAMYLCASSLGGASVYEQYFGPGTRLTVT.

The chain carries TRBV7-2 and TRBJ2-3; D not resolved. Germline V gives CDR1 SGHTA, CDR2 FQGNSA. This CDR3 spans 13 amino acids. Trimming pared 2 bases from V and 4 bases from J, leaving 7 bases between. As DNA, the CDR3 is TGTGCCAGCAGCTTAATTCACCCAGATACGCAGTATTTT. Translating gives CASSLIHPDTQYF.

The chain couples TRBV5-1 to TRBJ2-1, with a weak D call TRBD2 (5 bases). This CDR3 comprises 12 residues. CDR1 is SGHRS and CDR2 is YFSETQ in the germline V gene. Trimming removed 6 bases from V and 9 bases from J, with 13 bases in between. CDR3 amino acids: CASTVGETEQFF. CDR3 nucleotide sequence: TGCGCCAGCACGGTGGGAGAGACTGAGCAGTTCTTC.

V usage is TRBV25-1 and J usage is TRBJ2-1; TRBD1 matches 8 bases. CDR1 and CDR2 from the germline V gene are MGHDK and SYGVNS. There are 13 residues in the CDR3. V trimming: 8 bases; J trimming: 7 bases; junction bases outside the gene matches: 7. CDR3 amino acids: CASAGQGKNEQFF. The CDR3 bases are TGTGCCAGCGCCGGACAGGGTAAAAATGAGCAGTTCTTC.

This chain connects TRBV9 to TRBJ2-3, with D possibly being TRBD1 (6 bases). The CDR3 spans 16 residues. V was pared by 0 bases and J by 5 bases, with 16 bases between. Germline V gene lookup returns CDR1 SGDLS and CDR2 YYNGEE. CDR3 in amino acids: CASSVEGSGEKDTQYF. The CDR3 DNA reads TGTGCCAGCAGCGTAGAGGGATCAGGGGAGAAAGATACGCAGTATTTT.

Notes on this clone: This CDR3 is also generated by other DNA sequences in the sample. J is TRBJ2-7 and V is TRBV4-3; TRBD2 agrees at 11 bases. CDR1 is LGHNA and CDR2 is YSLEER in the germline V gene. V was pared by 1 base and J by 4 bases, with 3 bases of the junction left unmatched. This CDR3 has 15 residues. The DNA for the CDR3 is TGCGCCAGCAGCCAAGGGACTAGCGGGCGGTACGAGCAGTACTTC. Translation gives CASSQGTSGRYEQYF.

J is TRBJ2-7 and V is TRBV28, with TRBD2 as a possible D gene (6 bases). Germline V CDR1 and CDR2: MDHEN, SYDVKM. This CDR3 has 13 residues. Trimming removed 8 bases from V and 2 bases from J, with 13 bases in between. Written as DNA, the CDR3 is TGTGCCAGCTCGGGGGACCGTGCCTACGAGCAGTACTTC. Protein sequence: CASSGDRAYEQYF.

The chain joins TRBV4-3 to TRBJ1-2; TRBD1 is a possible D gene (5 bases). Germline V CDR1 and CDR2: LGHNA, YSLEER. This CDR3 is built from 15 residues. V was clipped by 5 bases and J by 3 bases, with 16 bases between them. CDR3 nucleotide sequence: TGCGCCAGCAGCGCTGCTGAAGGGGCGGACTATGGCTACACCTTC. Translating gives CASSAAEGADYGYTF.

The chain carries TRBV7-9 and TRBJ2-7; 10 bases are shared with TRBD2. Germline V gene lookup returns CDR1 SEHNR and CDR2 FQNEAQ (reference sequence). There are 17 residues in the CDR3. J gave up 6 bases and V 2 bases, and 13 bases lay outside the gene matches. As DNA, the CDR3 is TGTGCCAGCAGCTTATCGGGTAGCGGGAGGCCACAGGGCGAGCAGTACTTC. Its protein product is CASSLSGSGRPQGEQYF.

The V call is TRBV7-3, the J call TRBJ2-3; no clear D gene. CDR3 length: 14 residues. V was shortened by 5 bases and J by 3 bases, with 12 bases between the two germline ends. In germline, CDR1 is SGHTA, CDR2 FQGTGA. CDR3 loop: CASSETLGTDTQYF. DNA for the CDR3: TGTGCCAGCAGCGAGACCCTTGGAACAGATACGCAGTATTTT.

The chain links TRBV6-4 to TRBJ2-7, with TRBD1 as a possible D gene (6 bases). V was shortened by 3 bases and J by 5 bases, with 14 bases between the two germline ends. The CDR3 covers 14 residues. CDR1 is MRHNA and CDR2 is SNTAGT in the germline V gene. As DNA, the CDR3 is TGTGCCAGCAGTGAAAGAGCAGGGGTGGACGAGCAGTACTTC. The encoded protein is CASSERAGVDEQYF.

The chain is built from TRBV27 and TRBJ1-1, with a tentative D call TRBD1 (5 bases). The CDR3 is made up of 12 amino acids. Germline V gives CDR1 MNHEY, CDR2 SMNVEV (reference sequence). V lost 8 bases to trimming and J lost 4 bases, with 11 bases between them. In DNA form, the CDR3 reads TGTGCCAGCGGCCAGAGGGGCACTGAAGCTTTCTTT. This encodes CASGQRGTEAFF.

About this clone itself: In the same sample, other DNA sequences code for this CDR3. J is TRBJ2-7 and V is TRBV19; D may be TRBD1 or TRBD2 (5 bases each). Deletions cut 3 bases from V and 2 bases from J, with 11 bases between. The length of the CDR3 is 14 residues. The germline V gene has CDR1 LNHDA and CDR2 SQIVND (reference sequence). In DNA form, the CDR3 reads TGTGCCAGTAGTATCTGGGACGGAACCTACGAGCAGTACTTC. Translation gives CASSIWDGTYEQYF.

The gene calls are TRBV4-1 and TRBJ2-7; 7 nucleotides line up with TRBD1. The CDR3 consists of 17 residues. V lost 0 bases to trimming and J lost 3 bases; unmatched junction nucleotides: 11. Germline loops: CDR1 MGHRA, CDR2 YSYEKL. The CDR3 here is CASSQDLGTVGVYEQYF. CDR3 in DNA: TGCGCCAGCAGCCAAGATCTTGGGACAGTGGGTGTCTACGAGCAGTACTTC.

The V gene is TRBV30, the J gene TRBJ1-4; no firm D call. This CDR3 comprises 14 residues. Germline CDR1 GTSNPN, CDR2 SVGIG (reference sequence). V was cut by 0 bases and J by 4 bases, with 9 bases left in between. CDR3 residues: CAWSVMDHNEKLFF. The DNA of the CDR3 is TGTGCCTGGAGTGTGATGGACCATAATGAAAAACTGTTTTTT. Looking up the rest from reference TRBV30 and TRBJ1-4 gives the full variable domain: SQTIHQWPATLVQPVGSPLSLECTVEGTSNPNLYWYRQAAGRGLQLLFYSVGIGQISSEVPQNLSASRPQDRQFILSSKKLLLSDSGFYLCAWSVMDHNEKLFFGSGTQLSVL.

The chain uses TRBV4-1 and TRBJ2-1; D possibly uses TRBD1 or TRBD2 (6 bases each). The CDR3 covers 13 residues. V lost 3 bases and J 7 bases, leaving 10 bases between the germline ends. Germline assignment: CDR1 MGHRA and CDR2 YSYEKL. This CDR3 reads CASSQRGVNEQFF. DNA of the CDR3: TGCGCCAGCAGCCAGAGGGGGGTGAATGAGCAGTTCTTC.

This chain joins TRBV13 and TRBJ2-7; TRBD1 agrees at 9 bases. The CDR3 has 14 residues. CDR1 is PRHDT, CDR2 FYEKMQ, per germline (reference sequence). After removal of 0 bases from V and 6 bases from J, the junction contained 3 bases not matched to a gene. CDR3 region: CASSLGDRGPEQYF. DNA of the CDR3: TGTGCCAGCAGCTTAGGGGACAGGGGCCCCGAGCAGTACTTC.

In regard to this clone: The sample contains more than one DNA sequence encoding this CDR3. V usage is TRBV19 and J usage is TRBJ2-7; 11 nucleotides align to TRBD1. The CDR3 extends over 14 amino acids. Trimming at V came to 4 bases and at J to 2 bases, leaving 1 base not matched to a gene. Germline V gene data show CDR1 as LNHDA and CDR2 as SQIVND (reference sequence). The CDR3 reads CASSTGQGAYEQYF. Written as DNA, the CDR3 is TGTGCCAGTAGTACGGGACAGGGGGCCTACGAGCAGTACTTC.

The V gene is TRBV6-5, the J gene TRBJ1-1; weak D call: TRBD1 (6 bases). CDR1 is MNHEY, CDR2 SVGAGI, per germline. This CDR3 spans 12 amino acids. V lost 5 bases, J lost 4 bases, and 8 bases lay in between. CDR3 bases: TGTGCCAGCAGTCAGGGGATCACTGAAGCTTTCTTT. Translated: CASSQGITEAFF.

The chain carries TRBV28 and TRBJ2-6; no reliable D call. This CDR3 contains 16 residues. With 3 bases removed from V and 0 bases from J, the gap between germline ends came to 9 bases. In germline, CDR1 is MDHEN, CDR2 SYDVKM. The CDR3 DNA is TGTGCCAGCAGTTTTCTACAGCCCTCTGGGGCCAACGTCCTGACTTTC. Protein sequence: CASSFLQPSGANVLTF.